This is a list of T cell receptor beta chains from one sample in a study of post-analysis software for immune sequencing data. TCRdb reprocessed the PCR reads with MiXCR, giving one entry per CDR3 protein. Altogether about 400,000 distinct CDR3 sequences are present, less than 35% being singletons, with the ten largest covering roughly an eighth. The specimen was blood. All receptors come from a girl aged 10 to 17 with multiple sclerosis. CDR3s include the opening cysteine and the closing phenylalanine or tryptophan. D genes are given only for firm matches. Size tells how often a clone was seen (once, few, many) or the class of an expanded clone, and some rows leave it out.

CDR3aa: CASSLSDRGNQPQHF
CDR3nt: TGTGCCAGCAGCTTATCCGACAGGGGCAATCAGCCCCAGCATTTT
v_gene: TRBV7-9
j_gene: TRBJ1-5
abundance: NA
d_gene: TRBD1

CDR3aa: CASSDEDREVQFF
CDR3nt: TGTGCCAGCAGTGATGAAGACAGGGAGGTCCAGTTCTTC
v_gene: TRBV25-1
j_gene: TRBJ2-1
abundance: once
d_gene: NA

CDR3aa: CASSARQGSNEKLFF
CDR3nt: TGTGCCAGCAGCGCTCGACAGGGCTCTAATGAAAAACTGTTTTTT
v_gene: TRBV7-2
j_gene: TRBJ1-4
abundance: NA
d_gene: TRBD1

CDR3aa: CASSLGRDSPVGYTF
CDR3nt: TGTGCCAGCAGCTTGGGAAGAGACAGCCCGGTCGGCTACACCTTC
v_gene: TRBV5-6
j_gene: TRBJ1-2
abundance: NA
d_gene: NA

CDR3aa: CAISEDSNYEQYF
CDR3nt: TGTGCCATCAGTGAGGACAGCAACTACGAGCAGTACTTC
v_gene: TRBV10-3
j_gene: TRBJ2-7
abundance: few
d_gene: NA

CDR3aa: CASSPADVDEQFF
CDR3nt: TGTGCCAGCAGTCCCGCGGACGTGGACGAGCAGTTCTTC
v_gene: TRBV6-2/TRBV6-3
j_gene: TRBJ2-1
abundance: NA
d_gene: NA

CDR3aa: CASSVGGLGTNEKLFF
CDR3nt: TGTGCCAGCAGCGTAGGAGGGTTGGGAACTAATGAAAAACTGTTTTTT
v_gene: TRBV9
j_gene: TRBJ1-4
abundance: NA
d_gene: NA

CDR3aa: CASSQTWGRETQYF
CDR3nt: TGCGCCAGCAGCCAAACGTGGGGGCGAGAGACCCAGTACTTC
v_gene: TRBV4-3
j_gene: TRBJ2-5
abundance: NA
d_gene: NA

CDR3aa: CSARAGQGGTDTQYF
CDR3nt: TGCAGTGCTAGGGCAGGACAGGGTGGCACAGATACGCAGTATTTT
v_gene: TRBV20-1
j_gene: TRBJ2-3
abundance: NA
d_gene: TRBD1

CDR3aa: CASSLVRIDRNSYEQYF
CDR3nt: TGCGCCAGCAGCTTGGTAAGGATTGACAGGAACTCCTACGAGCAGTACTTC
v_gene: TRBV5-1
j_gene: TRBJ2-7
abundance: NA
d_gene: NA

CDR3aa: CASSLGGNREETQYF
CDR3nt: TGTGCCAGCAGTTTAGGGGGCAACAGGGAAGAGACCCAGTACTTC
v_gene: TRBV28
j_gene: TRBJ2-5
abundance: NA
d_gene: NA

CDR3aa: CASSFPTQDYSSTDTQYF
CDR3nt: TGTGCCAGCAGCTTCCCAACCCAGGACTATTCTAGCACAGATACGCAGTATTTT
v_gene: TRBV11-2
j_gene: TRBJ2-3
abundance: NA
d_gene: NA

CDR3aa: CASSQEPREGPYGYTF
CDR3nt: TGCGCCAGCAGCCAGGAACCGCGAGAAGGACCCTATGGCTACACCTTC
v_gene: TRBV4-3
j_gene: TRBJ1-2
abundance: NA
d_gene: NA

CDR3aa: CATIRGGSNEKLFF
CDR3nt: TGTGCCACAATCCGAGGGGGCAGTAATGAAAAACTGTTTTTT
v_gene: TRBV15
j_gene: TRBJ1-4
abundance: few
d_gene: TRBD1